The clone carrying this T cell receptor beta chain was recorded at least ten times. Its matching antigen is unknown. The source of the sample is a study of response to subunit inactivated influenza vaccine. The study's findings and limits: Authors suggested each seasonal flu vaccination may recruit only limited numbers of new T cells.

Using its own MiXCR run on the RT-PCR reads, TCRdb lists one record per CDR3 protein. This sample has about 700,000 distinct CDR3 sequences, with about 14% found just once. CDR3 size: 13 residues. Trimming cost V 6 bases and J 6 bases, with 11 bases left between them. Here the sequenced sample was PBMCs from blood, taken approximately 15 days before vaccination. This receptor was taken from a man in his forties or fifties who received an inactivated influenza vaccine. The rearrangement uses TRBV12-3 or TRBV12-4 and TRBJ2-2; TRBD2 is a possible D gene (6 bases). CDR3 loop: CASRIGTSGELFF. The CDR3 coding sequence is TGTGCCAGCAGGATTGGGACTTCCGGGGAGCTGTTTTTT.